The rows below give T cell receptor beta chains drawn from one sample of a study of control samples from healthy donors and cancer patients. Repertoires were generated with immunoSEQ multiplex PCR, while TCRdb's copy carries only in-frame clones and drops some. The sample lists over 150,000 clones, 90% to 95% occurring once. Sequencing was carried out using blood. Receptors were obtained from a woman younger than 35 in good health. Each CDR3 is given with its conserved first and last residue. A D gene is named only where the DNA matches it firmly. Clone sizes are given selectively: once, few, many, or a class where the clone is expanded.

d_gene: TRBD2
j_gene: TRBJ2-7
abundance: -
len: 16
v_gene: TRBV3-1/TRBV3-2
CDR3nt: TGTGCCAGCAGCCAAGATCGGGCTAGCGGGAGCTTGAGGCAGTACTTC
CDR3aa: CASSQDRASGSLRQYF

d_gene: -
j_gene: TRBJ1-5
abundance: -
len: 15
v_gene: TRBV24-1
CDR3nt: TGTGCCACCAGTGATTCTCACAGGGCCTGGCAGCCCCAGCATTTT
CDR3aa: CATSDSHRAWQPQHF

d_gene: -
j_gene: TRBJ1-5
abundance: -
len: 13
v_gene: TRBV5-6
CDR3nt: TGTGCCAGCAGCTTAGGTAGCAATCAGCCCCAGCATTTT
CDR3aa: CASSLGSNQPQHF

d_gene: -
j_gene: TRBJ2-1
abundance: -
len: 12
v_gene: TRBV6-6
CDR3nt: TGTGCCAGCTGGGCCACCGACAATGAGCAGTTCTTC
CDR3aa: CASWATDNEQFF

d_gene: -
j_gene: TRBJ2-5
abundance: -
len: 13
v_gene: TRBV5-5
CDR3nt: TGTGCCAGCAGCTTGTATGTGGCAGAGACCCAGTACTTC
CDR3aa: CASSLYVAETQYF

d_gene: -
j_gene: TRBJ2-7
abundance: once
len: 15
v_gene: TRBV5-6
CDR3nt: TGTGCCAGCAGCTTGGTGGACAGAAGCTCCTACGAGCAGTACTTC
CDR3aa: CASSLVDRSSYEQYF

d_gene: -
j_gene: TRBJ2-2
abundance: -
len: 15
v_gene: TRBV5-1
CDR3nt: TGCGCCAGCAGCTTGGAGGGTTTGTTTTCCGGGGAGCTGTTTTTT
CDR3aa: CASSLEGLFSGELFF

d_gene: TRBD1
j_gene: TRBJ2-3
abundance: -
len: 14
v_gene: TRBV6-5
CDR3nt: TGTGCCAGCACCAAACCCGGGACAGGGAGTACGCAGTATTTT
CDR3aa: CASTKPGTGSTQYF

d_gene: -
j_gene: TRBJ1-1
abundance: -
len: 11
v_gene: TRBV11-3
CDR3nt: TGTGCCAGCAGCTTAGCAGGGCGAGCTTTCTTT
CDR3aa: CASSLAGRAFF

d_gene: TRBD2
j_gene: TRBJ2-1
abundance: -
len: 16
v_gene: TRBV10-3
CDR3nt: TGTGCCATCAGGAAGGGACTAGCGGGGGGAATCAATGAGCAGTTCTTC
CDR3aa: CAIRKGLAGGINEQFF

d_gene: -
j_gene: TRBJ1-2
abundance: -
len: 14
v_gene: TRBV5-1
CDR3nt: TGCGCCAGCAGCTCCTCAGGAGCTAACTATGGCTACACCTTC
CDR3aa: CASSSSGANYGYTF

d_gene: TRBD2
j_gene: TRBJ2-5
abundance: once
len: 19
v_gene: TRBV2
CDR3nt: TGTGCCAGCAAGGGGCTAGCGGTCATCCGGGTCCCCCTACAAGAGACCCAGTACTTC
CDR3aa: CASKGLAVIRVPLQETQYF

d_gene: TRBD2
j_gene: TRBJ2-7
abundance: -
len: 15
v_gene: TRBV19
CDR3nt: TGTGCCAGTAGTACGTCGGCGGGAGCTAGGTACGAGCAGTACTTC
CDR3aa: CASSTSAGARYEQYF

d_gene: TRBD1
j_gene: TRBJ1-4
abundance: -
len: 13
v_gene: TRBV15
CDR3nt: TGTGCCACCAGCGACAGGGTTCATGAAAAACTGTTTTTT
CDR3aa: CATSDRVHEKLFF

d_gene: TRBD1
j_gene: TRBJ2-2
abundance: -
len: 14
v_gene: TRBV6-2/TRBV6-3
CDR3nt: TGTGCCAGCACCCCGGGACAGGGTTACGGGGAGCTGTTTTTT
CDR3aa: CASTPGQGYGELFF

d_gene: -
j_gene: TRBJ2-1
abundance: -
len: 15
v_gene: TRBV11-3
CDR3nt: TGTGCCAGCAGCTTATTTCCCAGCTCCTACAATGAGCAGTTCTTC
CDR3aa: CASSLFPSSYNEQFF

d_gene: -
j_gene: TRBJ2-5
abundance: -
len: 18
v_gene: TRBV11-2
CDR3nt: TGTGCCAGCAGCTTAGACGACCCGTCGGCCCAATTAAAGAGACCCCAGTACTTC
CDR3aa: CASSLDDPSAQLKRPQYF

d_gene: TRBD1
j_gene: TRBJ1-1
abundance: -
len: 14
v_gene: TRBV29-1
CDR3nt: TGCAGCGTCCTCCGGGACAGGGGTTCCACTGAAGCTTTCTTT
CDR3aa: CSVLRDRGSTEAFF